This T cell receptor (beta chain) was recovered during a study of cytomegalovirus exposure and HLA in healthy donors (TCRdb year 2017). Some background on the complete study: In an earlier analysis of 450 to 750 of the donors, approximately 300 Gb of sequence data and approximately 100 million unique TCR beta sequences from approximately 180 million T cells were reported. An early release that covered about 600 HLA-typed donors contained around 300 gigabases of sequencing data and tens of millions of unique TCR sequences. The genetic ancestry cluster associated with self-reported Caucasian donors included 80% to 90% of the 398 genotyped donors. The aim of the study was to test whether cataloging public T cell receptors could identify signatures of past pathogen exposure. Using immunosequencing, the study profiled T cell repertoires from 666 subjects and related those repertoires to cytomegalovirus serostatus. A separate validation cohort of over 95 different subjects was used in addition to the 666-subject first cohort. To predict cytomegalovirus infection status, the study combined high-throughput TCR immunosequencing, statistical association of individual TCRs with disease status, and machine learning. In a later analysis, previously published TCR beta repertoires from fewer than 750 donors were re-analyzed and high-resolution HLA genotyping was added so that TCR occurrence patterns could be studied. In the later analysis, no new phenotypic data were used to find candidate immune exposures; instead, reliance was placed on TCR beta sequences and their occurrence across donors. In an earlier analysis of over 550 of the donors, high-throughput TCR beta sequencing was used to judge whether each TCR beta V gene segment behaved as functional or pseudogenic. Donor age, sex, ethnicity and CMV serostatus were compiled alongside the repertoire data. Genome-wide SNP genotypes for about three fifths of the roughly 670 donors were used in a later genetic analysis, which treated that subset as a discovery cohort. All discovery cohort repertoires had been generated using a single sequencing platform. HLA typing included class I and class II loci at four-digit resolution. Typing coverage differed by locus: A, B, C, DRB1 and DQB1 were typed in roughly 620-630 donors, DQA1 in approximately 520, DPA1 in approximately 600, and DPB1 in approximately 450. Because of strong linkage in the cohort, roughly five DR-DQ haplotypes were treated as single units for association and clustering. On average, about 200,000 unique TCR beta nucleotide sequences were sequenced per donor among 300 to 500 genotyped donors of the cohort, with roughly 18% of those sequences being non-productive. Findings and caveats that apply to the study as a whole: A further reported finding was that TCR beta sequences accurately predicted the HLA-A and HLA-B alleles for most subjects in the first cohort. A total of 150 to 200 TCR beta chains were listed by the study as associated with cytomegalovirus. Across donors, most TCR sequences were observed very rarely, whereas some public TCRs were present in many individuals. Because some donors lacked HLA typing at each locus, the association tests relied only on the typed subset. The cohort was sequenced for TCR beta chains only, and without alpha or paired-chain data the features that could be detected were limited. In a later analysis, around 15,000 TCR beta sequences were associated with specific HLA alleles at a false discovery rate of 0.05. In a later analysis, HLA-associated TCR beta chains were found to be more clonally expanded and to have lower generation probabilities than equally common non-associated chains. A later analysis reported that several top co-occurrence clusters appeared linked to parvovirus B19, influenza, CMV and Epstein-Barr virus. Some IMGT-functional V segments, including TRBV6-2 and TRBV6-3, could not be distinguished by the 87-base-pair reads and were therefore excluded. Compared with the roughly 720-donor mean, donors in an Asian-associated ancestry cluster had fewer N-insertions in productive TCRs, according to a later genetic analysis. Three of the identified cytomegalovirus-associated TCR beta chains were confirmed in vitro to be specific for cytomegalovirus antigens. Strong co-occurrence of HLA alleles, especially DR and DQ, made assigning TCR associations to individual alleles difficult. A later genetic analysis associated a missense DCLRE1C variant with V-gene and J-gene trimming of TCR beta chains, and an independent cohort replicated the association. A cluster of highly shared sequence variants was judged likely to be a technical artifact of the sequencing pipeline. Because counts were too low, 15 to 20 rarely observed V segments, including chromosome 9 orphons, were left out of the earlier analysis of roughly 600 of the donors. In an earlier analysis of roughly 500 of the donors, most TCR beta V segments appeared in productive rearrangements about 87% or about 30% of the time, broadly matching IMGT annotations. Linkage disequilibrium might explain the correlated functional status among segregating V segments, but an unknown experimental factor could not be excluded. The authors suggested that the approach could potentially be generalized to other disease states and immunological phenotypes. In a later analysis, most CMV-associated TCR beta chains were found to appear HLA-restricted, with HLA associations seemingly driven largely by CMV exposure. In both the original and validation cohorts, the classifier was reported to diagnose cytomegalovirus status with high specificity and sensitivity. Immune exposure information for the cohort was limited to CMV serostatus. Sequencing depth was assumed to be roughly uniform across donors in the presence/absence analyses, though that assumption may not hold. According to a later analysis, TCR association rates differed among HLA loci, with DRB1 alleles showing the most associated TCRs and HLA-C alleles showing the fewest.

The cohort comprised hundreds of healthy bone marrow donors. All cohort members were sampled while nominally healthy, although unrecorded immune exposures were likely present. The donor was CMV seropositive and was included in the group of almost 300 seropositive cohort members. A peripheral blood sample was provided by each donor, and peripheral blood mononuclear cells were used for TCR beta sequencing. Genomic DNA extraction from the blood cell samples was performed with the Qiagen DNeasy Blood Extraction Kit. The CDR3 goes from the cysteine to the phenylalanine over 15 residues. Of the read, only the CDR3 DNA is kept; its 45 bases are in frame from base 1. V and J are truncated by 1 base and 5 bases respectively, leaving an intervening sequence of 14 bases. CDR1 and CDR2 were assigned from the germline V gene as SGHNT and YENEEA. Details on this clone: What this receptor recognizes is not known. No much larger clone is present one base from it, and per-base qualities are unavailable.

Receptor amplification or capture employed the immunoSEQ multiplex PCR assay. For the multiplex PCR, a mixture combining 60 forward primers for TCR Vbeta segments and 13 reverse primers for TCR Jbeta segments was used. A multiplex PCR assay on genomic DNA amplified the CDR3 region of rearranged TCR beta genes. Amplified TCR beta libraries were sequenced as 87-base-pair reads on the Illumina HiSeq System. The authors processed their data as follows. A later analysis counted approximately 74 million unique TCR beta chains across the 666 repertoires, and about 10 million of these chains were shared by at least two donors. Raw reads were error-corrected and collapsed into unique sequences with a nearest-neighbor algorithm that merged closely related sequences to remove PCR and sequencing errors. To assign V, D and J gene segments, CDR3 sequences were aligned to IMGT reference sequences. For a sequence to be retained, at least a six-nucleotide match to both a V gene segment and a J gene segment was required. A rearrangement counted as productive if the CDR3 had no stop codons and remained in frame with V and J, and every other rearrangement counted as non-productive. CDR3 was defined according to IMGT convention as the region running from the second conserved V-encoded cysteine to the conserved J-encoded phenylalanine. The earlier analysis of a few hundred of the donors excluded any sequence lacking an unambiguous match to a single V gene segment. An earlier analysis of several hundred of the donors called V segments functional above 56.7% productive rearrangements and segregating when the between-donor standard deviation exceeded 5%. A statistical classification framework was developed to diagnose cytomegalovirus status using the catalog of TCR beta chain sequences. A later analysis assigned V and J genes by comparing TCR nucleotide sequences with IMGT/GENE-DB human TR gene sequences. Using the TCRdist pipeline, a later analysis assigned CDR3 sequences along with most-parsimonious VDJ recombination scenarios. A later analysis defined each TCR beta chain by its CDR3 amino acid sequence plus V-gene family, and excluded reads lacking a unique V-gene family. As a way to deal with suspected cross-contamination and a sequencing artifact, a later analysis dropped under 600 nucleotide sequences that were highly shared and had low generation probability. A later analysis calculated a clonal expansion index for each public chain from normalized within-repertoire ranks of inferred template counts. Generation probabilities in a later analysis came from a VDJ recombination model fitted to out-of-frame rearrangements, and those results were checked against IGoR. In a later analysis, hypergeometric tests were used to score TCR-TCR, TCR-HLA and TCR-CMV co-occurrence, with a repertoire-size bias correction applied to TCR pairs. A later analysis estimated false discovery rates by permuting HLA or CMV assignments 20 times. In a later analysis, co-occurring TCRs were grouped using DBSCAN, and TCRdist sequence similarity was added for clustering within HLA-allele-positive subsets. Co-occurrence clustering excluded repertoires with fewer than 30,000 or more than 120,000 public chains, plus five with anomalous nucleotide sharing. TCRdb took over this immuneACCESS table, retaining in-frame rearrangements with V and J assigned. Such tables are incomplete; in checked studies, under half of the missing clones stem from an unresolved V gene, and the remainder is unexplained. D and trimming were read from the DNA, whereas the V and J calls and clone size are those reported in that table. In this sample the table shows 200,000 to 300,000 clones, roughly 86% of which occur a single time. The top ten constitute 2% to 2.5% of the sample.

Sequenced sample: PBMCs. The rearranged segments are TRBV11-3 and TRBJ2-5, with TRBD1 tentatively as D gene (6 bases match). The sequence was collected from a woman aged 35 to 49 in good health and CMV-seropositive. The CDR3 in this case is CASSLGATGSETQYF. The sequence in DNA is TGTGCCAGCAGCTTAGGAGCTACAGGGTCGGAGACCCAGTACTTC.